This passage covers 4 T cell receptor beta chains from one sample sequenced in a study of shared clonotypes between healthy human individuals. TCRdb's copy holds only in-frame clones and misses some; the assay was immunoSEQ multiplex PCR. Among roughly 1 million clones listed, about 80% were seen once. Sequenced input: memory CD4+ T cells sorted from blood. Subset: CD45RA-negative fraction. These receptors all stem from a man between 18 and 29 years old in good health.

This clone was detected only a few times. The chain couples TRBV27 to TRBJ2-7; no firm D call. Deletions cut 5 bases from V and 4 bases from J, with 6 bases between. Germline V CDR1 and CDR2: MNHEY, SMNVEV (reference sequence). This CDR3 comprises 11 residues. As DNA, the CDR3 is TGTGCCAGCAGTGACCGATACGAGCAGTACTTC. Encoded protein: CASSDRYEQYF.

Notes on this clone: The same CDR3 is also encoded by other DNA sequences in this sample. This sequence joins TRBV19 and TRBJ2-7; D call uncertain. Trimming stripped 4 bases from V and 3 bases from J, with 7 bases between. This CDR3 region has 12 residues. Per germline, CDR1 LNHDA and CDR2 SQIVND (reference sequence). The CDR3 DNA follows: TGTGCCAGTAGTACTAACAGCTACGAGCAGTACTTC. Protein product: CASSTNSYEQYF.

The chain couples TRBV28 to TRBJ2-4; 10 nucleotides line up with TRBD2. Germline lookup yields CDR1 MDHEN and CDR2 SYDVKM. The junction had 8 bases not matched to a gene; V was cut back by 6 bases and J by 3 bases. The CDR3 has 16 residues. The CDR3 spells CASRLQLAGSKNIQYF. Here the CDR3 DNA reads TGTGCCAGCAGGTTACAACTAGCGGGGAGCAAAAACATTCAGTACTTC.

In regard to this clone: At one boundary the junction diverges from the germline segment, which might be a read error. This chain connects TRBV7-7 to TRBJ2-3, with D perhaps matching TRBD2 (5 bases). The CDR3 sequence is 15 residues long. In germline, CDR1 is SSHAT, CDR2 FNYEAQ (reference sequence). CDR3 loop: CASSLAPSSTDTQYF. CDR3 sequence (DNA): TGTGCTAGCAGCTTAGCGCCTTCGAGCACAGATACGCAGTATTTT.